Presented here are 10 T cell receptor beta chains from one specimen sequenced in a study of OX40 agonist ivuxolimab in advanced cancers. The library came from the immunoSEQ multiplex PCR assay. Drawn from immuneACCESS, this table holds only the in-frame rearrangements with V and J called that TCRdb kept. Clones are partly lost; checked studies trace under half to an unresolved V gene and leave the rest unexplained. The sample data list roughly 20,000 clones, and roughly four fifths of these were observed just once. The ten most abundant clones make up around 3.1% of the sample. Here the sequenced sample was CD4+ or CD8+ T cells sorted from blood, taken in a trial of the OX40 agonist ivuxolimab. The receptors come from an adult with an advanced solid tumor such as melanoma, head and neck, liver or kidney cancer.

The chain couples TRBV30 to TRBJ2-3, with 14 bases aligning to TRBD2. This CDR3 is built from 17 residues. The germline gives CDR1 GTSNPN, CDR2 SVGIG (reference sequence). J gave up 4 bases and V 4 bases, and 10 bases lay outside the gene matches. CDR3 in amino acids: CAWTIPGLAGVSDTQYF. CDR3 sequence (DNA): TGTGCCTGGACCATCCCGGGACTAGCGGGAGTGTCAGATACGCAGTATTTT.

The chain combines TRBV4-2 with TRBJ2-5; possible D gene TRBD2, 5 bases. V shed 0 bases and J shed 1 base, with 18 bases lying between them. The germline CDR1 and CDR2 sequences are LGHNA and YNFKEQ. The CDR3 is 18 residues long. For the CDR3, the DNA is TGTGCCAGCAGCCAAGATGGCCCTATTAGAGCGGTCCAAGAGACCCAGTACTTC. It encodes CASSQDGPIRAVQETQYF.

The chain joins TRBV7-9 to TRBJ1-1, with D possibly being TRBD1 (6 bases). Germline loops: CDR1 SEHNR, CDR2 FQNEAQ (reference sequence). V lost 5 bases and J lost 7, with 17 bases in between. This CDR3 region has 14 residues. The CDR3, as DNA: TGTGCCAGCAGCAGTACAGGGTTGGCGAGTGAAGCTTTCTTT. This translates into CASSSTGLASEAFF.

V usage is TRBV9 and J usage is TRBJ2-5, with 9 bases matching TRBD1. This CDR3 comprises 15 residues. V was pared by 0 bases and J by 5 bases, with 5 bases of the junction left unmatched. The germline gives CDR1 SGDLS, CDR2 YYNGEE. The DNA of the CDR3 is TGTGCCAGCAGCGTAGGAGGGACAGGGATTGAGACCCAGTACTTC. Translating gives CASSVGGTGIETQYF.

V gene TRBV7-9 combines with J gene TRBJ1-2; D ambiguous. This CDR3 contains 15 residues. Germline V gene sequence: CDR1 SEHNR, CDR2 FQNEAQ (reference sequence). Trimming took off 1 base at V and 5 bases at J, with 14 bases between the two ends. The DNA of the CDR3 is TGTGCCAGCAGCTTAGGCACTTTCATGGGATATGGCTACACCTTC. Translating it yields CASSLGTFMGYGYTF.

In its sample, this clone was seen a few times. The chain recombines TRBV18 with TRBJ1-1; D might be TRBD1 (5 bases). The CDR3 contains 13 residues. Trimming cost V 5 bases and J 0 bases, with 7 bases left between them. The germline V gene has CDR1 KGHSH and CDR2 LQKENI. In DNA, the CDR3 is TGTGCCAGCTCAACGACAGTGAACACTGAAGCTTTCTTT. Protein: CASSTTVNTEAFF.

V gene TRBV7-2 combines with J gene TRBJ2-3, with 12 bases lining up with TRBD2. The length of the CDR3 is 19 residues. Germline V lookup: CDR1 SGHTA, CDR2 FQGNSA. V lost 5 bases to trimming and J lost 3 bases; unmatched junction nucleotides: 15. CDR3 DNA: TGTGCCAGCAGCATCCGCGCGGCTAGCGGGGGGGGGTTTACAGATACGCAGTATTTT. Protein: CASSIRAASGGGFTDTQYF.

This clone was seen a handful of times. The rearrangement joins TRBV11-2 to TRBJ2-1; TRBD2 agrees at 9 bases. This CDR3 is built from 16 residues. V gave up 4 bases and J gave up 6 bases; unmatched junction bases: 10. The V gene's germline CDR1 is SGHAT and CDR2 FQNNGV. The CDR3 DNA follows: TGTGCCAGCAGCTGGCTTAGCGGGGGTGTAGCCAATGAGCAGTTCTTC. Its translation: CASSWLSGGVANEQFF.

The V gene is TRBV28, the J gene TRBJ2-7, with TRBD2 matching 13 bases. CDR3 length equals 16 residues. Looked up from germline, CDR1 is MDHEN and CDR2 is SYDVKM. Trimming at V came to 4 bases and at J to 3 bases, leaving 6 bases not matched to a gene. The CDR3 sequence is CASSSGLAGVFYEQYF. CDR3 nucleotides: TGTGCCAGCAGTTCCGGACTAGCGGGAGTCTTCTACGAGCAGTACTTC.

The chain recombines TRBV2 with TRBJ2-7, with D tentatively TRBD1 (6 bases). Looked up from germline, CDR1 is SNHLY and CDR2 is FYNNEI. The CDR3 spans 13 residues. V dropped 7 bases and J dropped 0 bases, with 10 bases sitting between them. CDR3 DNA sequence: TGTGCCAGCAAGAGACAGGCCTCCTACGAGCAGTACTTC. Translated: CASKRQASYEQYF. The entire variable domain, with the rest obtained from reference TRBV2 and TRBJ2-7, is as follows: EPEVTQTPSHQVTQMGQEVILRCVPISNHLYFYWYRQILGQKVEFLVSFYNNEISEKSEIFDDQFSVERPDGSNFTLKIRSTKLEDSAMYFCASKRQASYEQYFGPGTRLTVT.